The 17 T cell receptor beta chains in this list originate from one sample, sequenced in a study of shared clonotypes between healthy human individuals. Sequencing was performed with immunoSEQ multiplex PCR; in TCRdb, only in-frame clones are kept and a portion is missing. The sample lists 2 million to 2.5 million clones; 85% to 95% were seen once. Sequencing was performed on naive CD4+ T cells from PBMCs. As to subset: CD45RA+ positively selected. The receptor set was obtained from a young man in good health. Some clones in this sample may be carry-over from other donors' samples.

The CDR3 region is CASSADTDEQFF. For the CDR3, the DNA is TGTGCCAGCAGCGCCGATACGGATGAGCAGTTCTTC. The gene calls are TRBV11-2 and TRBJ2-1; D not resolved. Germline V CDR1 and CDR2: SGHAT, FQNNGV. This CDR3 has 12 residues. The V end was cut by 5 bases, the J end by 8 bases, with 10 bases between.

This chain connects TRBV5-1 to TRBJ1-2; 12 nucleotides align to TRBD1. Germline V gene lookup returns CDR1 SGHRS and CDR2 YFSETQ. V gave up 4 bases and J gave up 5 bases; unmatched junction bases: 9. CDR3 length: 16 amino acids. Here the CDR3 reads CASSGGQGAAGYGYTF. In DNA, the CDR3 is TGCGCCAGCAGCGGGGGACAGGGGGCGGCCGGGTATGGCTACACCTTC.

The chain is built from TRBV14 and TRBJ1-2; weak D call: TRBD1 (6 bases). Germline CDR1 is SGHDN and CDR2 is FVKESK. V was trimmed by 5 bases and J by 4 bases, leaving 17 bases between them. This CDR3 spans 15 amino acids. The CDR3: CASSVATGLVYGYTF. The DNA of the CDR3 is TGTGCCAGCAGCGTCGCTACAGGGTTGGTCTATGGCTACACCTTC.

The J gene is TRBJ1-1, the V gene TRBV4-2; no firm D call. V was cut by 4 bases and J by 2 bases, with 2 bases left in between. Germline V lookup: CDR1 LGHNA, CDR2 YNFKEQ. The CDR3 covers 11 residues. CDR3: CASSRNTEAFF. The DNA of the CDR3 is TGTGCCAGCAGCCGAAACACTGAAGCTTTCTTT.

The V and J genes are TRBV28 and TRBJ2-5; a weak D match, TRBD2 (5 bases). The length of the CDR3 is 11 residues. The V end lost 6 bases, the J end lost 11 bases, and 13 bases lay between the germline ends. CDR1 is MDHEN and CDR2 is SYDVKM in the germline V gene. The CDR3: CASRGFGEQYF. The CDR3 DNA reads TGTGCCAGCAGGGGTTTCGGGGAGCAGTACTTC.

The chain carries TRBV10-2 and TRBJ2-2; D is unresolved. With 4 bases removed from V and 6 bases from J, the gap between germline ends came to 6 bases. The V gene's germline CDR1 is WSHSY and CDR2 SAAADI. This CDR3 is built from 12 residues. Written as DNA, the CDR3 is TGCGCCAGCAGTGCACAGTCCGGGGAGCTGTTTTTT. Translating it yields CASSAQSGELFF.

This clone came up a few times. The chain couples TRBV7-9 to TRBJ1-2; D ambiguous. The CDR3 sequence is 11 residues long. The germline gives CDR1 SEHNR, CDR2 FQNEAQ (reference sequence). Trimming stripped 5 bases from V and 8 bases from J, with 9 bases between. Here the CDR3 DNA reads TGTGCCAGCAGCATCCAGGCGGGCTACACCTTC. This encodes CASSIQAGYTF.

This clone is a singleton in its sample. V and J are TRBV28 and TRBJ1-5, with D perhaps matching TRBD1 (5 bases). CDR3 length equals 13 residues. V lost 5 bases to trimming and J lost 2 bases, with 7 bases between them. The germline gives CDR1 MDHEN, CDR2 SYDVKM. CDR3 loop: CASSPQGNQPQHF. The CDR3, as DNA: TGTGCCAGCAGTCCACAGGGCAATCAGCCCCAGCATTTT.

As for this clone: The sample carries other DNA sequences with the same CDR3. The chain uses TRBV20-1 and TRBJ2-1; D ambiguous. Germline CDR1 is DFQATT and CDR2 is SNEGSKA (reference sequence). V was clipped by 1 base and J by 5 bases, with 3 bases between them. The CDR3 loop spans 11 amino acids. The CDR3 here is CSARADNEQFF. CDR3 sequence (DNA): TGCAGTGCTAGAGCGGACAATGAGCAGTTCTTC.

This clone is a singleton in its sample. V gene TRBV7-9 combines with J gene TRBJ1-1; a possible D gene is TRBD1 (5 bases). The V end was cut by 8 bases, the J end by 1 base, with 14 bases between. The CDR3 is 14 amino acids. The V gene's germline CDR1 is SEHNR and CDR2 FQNEAQ (reference sequence). CDR3 bases: TGTGCCAGCGCCACAGACAGACCGAACACTGAAGCTTTCTTT. Translation gives CASATDRPNTEAFF.

The chain is built from TRBV6-6 and TRBJ2-7, with D maybe TRBD2 (6 bases). With 4 bases removed from V and 4 bases from J, the gap between germline ends came to 8 bases. The CDR3 length is 12 residues. Germline values: CDR1 MNHNY, CDR2 SVGAGI (reference sequence). In DNA form, the CDR3 reads TGTGCCAGCAGTTTTCGGGGGTACGAGCAGTACTTC. Its translation: CASSFRGYEQYF.

Comments on this clone: Distinct nucleotide sequences in the sample also encode this CDR3. CDR3 loop: CASSVGSGNTEAFF. The DNA for the CDR3 is TGTGCCAGCAGCGTCGGTTCCGGAAACACTGAAGCTTTCTTT. The chain combines TRBV9 with TRBJ1-1; D gene unclear. The CDR3 totals 14 residues. Per germline, CDR1 SGDLS and CDR2 YYNGEE. Deletions cut 2 bases from V and 2 bases from J, with 10 bases between. The full variable domain, with the rest looked up from reference TRBV9 and TRBJ1-1, is DSGVTQTPKHLITATGQRVTLRCSPRSGDLSVYWYQQSLDQGLQFLIQYYNGEERAKGNILERFSAQQFPDLHSELNLSSLELGDSALYFCASSVGSGNTEAFFGQGTRLTVV.

This clone was detected only once. This chain joins TRBV9 and TRBJ1-1; the D gene is possibly TRBD1 (5 bases). Germline assignment: CDR1 SGDLS and CDR2 YYNGEE. Trimming stripped 0 bases from V and 4 bases from J, with 16 bases between. CDR3 length: 16 residues. The CDR3 loop is CASSVGGAQGSTEAFF. As DNA, the CDR3 is TGTGCCAGCAGCGTAGGGGGCGCGCAAGGGAGCACTGAAGCTTTCTTT.

This chain joins TRBV6-6 and TRBJ2-1, with a weak D call TRBD2 (6 bases). Germline V gene sequence: CDR1 MNHNY, CDR2 SVGAGI (reference sequence). V dropped 5 bases and J dropped 1 base, with 9 bases sitting between them. This CDR3 is built from 14 residues. DNA of the CDR3: TGTGCCAGCAGTAATAGCGGATCCTACAATGAGCAGTTCTTC. Residues: CASSNSGSYNEQFF.

This sequence joins TRBV5-6 and TRBJ2-1; 7 positions match TRBD2. The V gene's germline CDR1 is SGHDT and CDR2 YYEEEE. This CDR3 spans 16 amino acids. The V and J ends lost 0 bases and 9 bases, in that order; junction bases with no gene match: 12. The CDR3 spells CASSLGEAGRVGEQFF. CDR3 in DNA: TGTGCCAGCAGCTTGGGCGAGGCAGGGAGGGTGGGTGAGCAGTTCTTC.

This clone was recorded only once. For the CDR3, the DNA is TGTGCCAGCAGTGCCCGGGGGGGTCATTCATCTTCTTATGGCTACACCTTC. Its translation: CASSARGGHSSSYGYTF. The J gene is TRBJ1-2, the V gene TRBV6-1; D is perhaps TRBD1 (5 bases). The CDR3 is made up of 17 amino acids. The germline V gene has CDR1 MNHNS and CDR2 SASEGT. Trimming removed 4 bases at V and 5 bases at J, with 23 bases between.

The rearrangement uses TRBV11-2 and TRBJ1-1, with D possibly TRBD1 on 5 matching bases. The germline CDR1 and CDR2 sequences are SGHAT and FQNNGV. This CDR3 has 15 amino acids. Trimming pared 6 bases from V and 1 base from J, leaving 15 bases between. CDR3 sequence reads: CASRGFRASNTEAFF. In DNA, the CDR3 is TGTGCCAGCAGGGGATTCAGGGCTTCGAACACTGAAGCTTTCTTT.